What follows are 10 T cell receptor beta chains derived from one specimen sequenced in a study of Graves' ophthalmopathy and Graves' hyperthyroidism. RNA transcripts were the template, and TCR beta CDR3 regions were amplified from them. First-round RT-PCR with HTBI primers preceded a second-round multiplex PCR. TCRdb reanalysed the multiplex PCR reads using MiXCR and keeps one entry per CDR3 protein. The sample lists 300,000 to 400,000 distinct CDR3 sequences, roughly 15% seen once, with around an eighth in the top ten. The source material was peripheral blood. These receptors were obtained from an adult man with Graves' ophthalmopathy.

This clonotype was counted ten times or more. The chain couples TRBV20-1 to TRBJ1-2, with D unclear. Germline values: CDR1 DFQATT, CDR2 SNEGSKA (reference sequence). The V end lost 1 base, the J end lost 4 bases, and 7 bases lay between the germline ends. The CDR3 runs to 12 residues. This CDR3 reads CSARATIYGYTF. In DNA form, the CDR3 reads TGCAGTGCTAGAGCCACAATCTATGGCTACACCTTC.

Ten or more counts support this clonotype. The V call is TRBV24-1, the J call TRBJ1-2; the match to TRBD1 covers 7 bases. V lost 4 bases and J lost 6; bases outside the gene matches: 7. The CDR3 is made up of 14 amino acids. Per the germline V gene, CDR1 is KGHDR and CDR2 is SFDVKD. The CDR3 region has the DNA TGTGCCACCAGTGACTACGACAGGGCTCATGGCTACACCTTC. Translated: CATSDYDRAHGYTF.

The rearrangement joins TRBV6-1 to TRBJ1-5, with 7 bases that match TRBD1. J gave up 4 bases and V 6 bases, and 12 bases lay outside the gene matches. The CDR3 consists of 16 residues. In germline, CDR1 is MNHNS, CDR2 SASEGT. As DNA, the CDR3 is TGTGCCAGCAGACCCTCTGGGGGACAGCAAAATCAGCCCCAGCATTTT. Its protein is CASRPSGGQQNQPQHF.

This clonotype occurred a few times. This sequence joins TRBV5-1 and TRBJ2-7; 7 nucleotides line up with TRBD1. This CDR3 is built from 14 residues. V gave up 2 bases and J gave up 3 bases; unmatched junction bases: 5. Germline V gene sequence: CDR1 SGHRS, CDR2 YFSETQ. CDR3: CASSFRDRLYEQYF. The CDR3 DNA follows: TGCGCCAGCAGCTTTAGGGACAGACTCTACGAGCAGTACTTC.

This clonotype has ten or more counts. This chain links TRBV27 with TRBJ1-1; TRBD1 aligns across 7 bases. The V gene's germline CDR1 is MNHEY and CDR2 SMNVEV (reference sequence). With 5 bases clipped from V and 1 base from J, the junction kept 10 bases outside the gene matches. This CDR3 has 16 amino acids. CDR3 in amino acids: CASSPLAAGGNTEAFF. The CDR3 nucleotides read TGTGCCAGCAGTCCGCTCGCGGCAGGGGGGAACACTGAAGCTTTCTTT.

The CDR3 bases are TGTGCCAGCAGTAGACTAGCGGGAGGGGAGGGGGAGCTGTTTTTT. It translates to CASSRLAGGEGELFF. This chain links TRBV12-3 or TRBV12-4 with TRBJ2-2; TRBD2 matches 14 bases. The CDR3 is 15 amino acids. V dropped 5 bases and J dropped 8; count of bases not matched to a gene: 4.

The rearrangement links TRBV6-1 to TRBJ2-7; 10 bases map to TRBD2. Germline V gene sequence: CDR1 MNHNS, CDR2 SASEGT. Trimming at V came to 7 bases and at J to 0 bases, leaving 6 bases not matched to a gene. The CDR3 has 15 amino acids. The CDR3 spells CASNLGLANSYEQYF. In DNA form, the CDR3 reads TGTGCCAGCAACCTGGGACTAGCGAACTCCTACGAGCAGTACTTC.

This clonotype showed up many times. V gene TRBV19 combines with J gene TRBJ2-3; 7 nucleotides line up with TRBD1. From germline, CDR1 is LNHDA and CDR2 SQIVND (reference sequence). The CDR3 has 13 residues. After removal of 7 bases from V and 11 bases from J, the junction contained 12 bases not matched to a gene. In nucleotides, the CDR3 is TGTGCCAGTACTCAAAGGACAGGATCGAGGCAGTATTTT. Residues: CASTQRTGSRQYF. Together with reference TRBV19 and TRBJ2-3, the CDR3 gives the full variable domain: DGGITQSPKYLFRKEGQNVTLSCEQNLNHDAMYWYRQDPGQGLRLIYYSQIVNDFQKGDIAEGYSVSREKKESFPLTVTSAQKNPTAFYLCASTQRTGSRQYFGPGTRLTVL.

The chain is built from TRBV11-1 and TRBJ1-6, with D possibly being TRBD1 (5 bases). The CDR3 runs to 15 residues. V was cut by 3 bases and J by 7 bases, with 13 bases left in between. Germline values: CDR1 SGHAT, CDR2 FQDESV (reference sequence). The CDR3: CASSFHRDGNSPLHF. Here the CDR3 DNA reads TGTGCCAGCAGCTTTCACCGGGACGGAAATTCACCCCTCCACTTT.

This clonotype has ten or more counts. The rearrangement joins TRBV19 to TRBJ1-5, with D unresolved. The CDR3 is 15 residues long. In germline, CDR1 is LNHDA, CDR2 SQIVND (reference sequence). Trimming pared 3 bases from V and 1 base from J, leaving 10 bases between. As DNA, the CDR3 is TGTGCCAGTAGTATCGGCCCCGGGAGCAATCAGCCCCAGCATTTT. This codes for CASSIGPGSNQPQHF.